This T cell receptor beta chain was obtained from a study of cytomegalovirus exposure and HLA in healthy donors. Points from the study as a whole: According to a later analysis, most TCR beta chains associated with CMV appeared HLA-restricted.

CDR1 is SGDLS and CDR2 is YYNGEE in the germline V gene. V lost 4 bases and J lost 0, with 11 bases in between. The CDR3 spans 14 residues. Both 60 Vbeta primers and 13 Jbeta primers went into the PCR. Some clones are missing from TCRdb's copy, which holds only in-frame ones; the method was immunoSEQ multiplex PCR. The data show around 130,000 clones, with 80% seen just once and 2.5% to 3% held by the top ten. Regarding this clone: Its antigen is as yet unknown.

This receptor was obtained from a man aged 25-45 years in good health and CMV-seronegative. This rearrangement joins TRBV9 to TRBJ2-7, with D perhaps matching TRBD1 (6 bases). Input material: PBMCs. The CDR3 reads CASSPSGASYEQYF. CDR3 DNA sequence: TGTGCCAGCAGCCCTTCAGGGGCCTCCTACGAGCAGTACTTC.